The clone carrying this TCR beta chain came up once. This entry is derived from a study of blood T cell repertoires in COVID-19. Generated by immunoSEQ multiplex PCR, the TCRdb table keeps only in-frame clones and is missing some. The table records approximately 100,000 clones, about 85% of them present only once. CDR1 is LNHDA, CDR2 SQIVND, per germline (reference sequence). With V trimmed by 5 bases and J by 3 bases, 4 bases remained unmatched. The CDR3 is 15 residues long. The origin of this receptor is a woman between 70 and 85 years old with acute or convalescent COVID-19. What was sequenced was peripheral blood. The chain joins TRBV19 to TRBJ1-5; 10 nucleotides line up with TRBD1. CDR3 region: CASSLTGGLNQPQHF. CDR3 DNA: TGTGCCAGTAGTCTGACAGGGGGCCTCAATCAGCCCCAGCATTTT.